This TCR beta chain stems from a study of blood T cell repertoires in COVID-19. Study as a whole: PBMCs, B-cell-depleted T cells, or T cells were the source of the cDNA or gDNA that made up the material.

V lost 5 bases and J lost 1; bases outside the gene matches: 10. CDR1 and CDR2 (germline): MNHEY, SMNVEV (reference sequence). The CDR3 totals 16 residues. Profiled with immunoSEQ multiplex PCR; TCRdb holds only in-frame clones, not every one. The sample holds some 200,000 clones, approximately 90% seen once. The chain joins TRBV27 to TRBJ2-7; 8 bases agree with TRBD1. The source is a woman in her thirties or forties with acute or convalescent COVID-19. What was sequenced was peripheral blood. In nucleotides, the CDR3 is TGTGCCAGCAGTGGCCTCGGTACAGGGGGATCCTACGAGCAGTACGTC. Translated, it gives CASSGLGTGGSYEQYV.